This is a list of T cell receptor beta chains from one sample in a study of beta chain features in type 1 diabetes. Method: immunoSEQ multiplex PCR; TCRdb's copy keeps in-frame clones and lacks some. The sample records approximately 600,000 clones, around 11% being singletons. Sequencing used naive CD4+ T cells from blood. The receptors come from a man between 25 and 39 years old with type 1 diabetes. Both conserved end residues are part of each CDR3.

length: 13
J: TRBJ2-3
V: TRBV7-9
CDR3: CASSSGGSDTQYF

length: 15
J: TRBJ2-3
V: TRBV18
CDR3: CASSPIGQGTDTQYF

length: 13
J: TRBJ2-7
V: TRBV6-6
CDR3: CASSVTGSYEQYF

length: 14
J: TRBJ2-2
V: TRBV5-1
CDR3: CASSARTLTGELFF

length: 12
J: TRBJ2-5
V: TRBV7-2
CDR3: CASSLSGETQYF

length: 13
J: TRBJ1-2
V: TRBV11-2
CDR3: CASSPAGTYGYTF

length: 13
J: TRBJ1-2
V: TRBV6-1
CDR3: CASTPPANYGYTF

length: 15
J: TRBJ1-1
V: TRBV21-1
CDR3: CASSSFGHRTTEAFF

length: 16
J: TRBJ1-1
V: TRBV29-1
CDR3: CSVGSAGAGTNTEAFF

length: 14
J: TRBJ2-7
V: TRBV30
CDR3: CAGSGLAGAYEQYF

length: 16
J: TRBJ2-3
V: TRBV7-6
CDR3: CASSLAASGGTDTQYF

length: 14
J: TRBJ2-2
V: TRBV4-3
CDR3: CASSLHGGTGELFF

length: 14
J: TRBJ2-2
V: TRBV2
CDR3: CASKETGGTGELFF

length: 11
J: TRBJ2-7
V: TRBV7-2
CDR3: CASSSRGEQYF

length: 15
J: TRBJ2-3
V: TRBV7-2
CDR3: CASSYSGLGTDTQYF

length: 14
J: TRBJ2-1
V: TRBV7-2
CDR3: CASSTPGPRNEQFF

length: 13
J: TRBJ1-4
V: TRBV11-3
CDR3: CASSLDGNEKLFF

length: 15
J: TRBJ2-3
V: TRBV5-4
CDR3: CASSSRTGSTDTQYF

length: 14
J: TRBJ2-1
V: TRBV25-1
CDR3: CAIAPAGAYNEQFF

length: 13
J: TRBJ2-2
V: TRBV30
CDR3: CAWSDFGSGELFF

length: 14
J: TRBJ1-5
V: TRBV9
CDR3: CASSAGPDNQPQHF

length: 17
J: TRBJ1-2
V: TRBV4-3
CDR3: CASSQDVRGQGNYGYTF

length: 13
J: TRBJ1-1
V: TRBV19
CDR3: CASNDRLNTEAFF

length: 14
J: TRBJ1-6
V: TRBV11-2
CDR3: CASSPDRLNSPLHF

length: 14
J: TRBJ1-2
V: TRBV30
CDR3: CAWNPTGGAWGYTF

length: 14
J: TRBJ2-7
V: TRBV7-2
CDR3: CASSLALLAYEQYF

length: 13
J: TRBJ2-5
V: TRBV4-2
CDR3: CASSQDGQETQYF

length: 15
J: TRBJ2-3
V: TRBV27
CDR3: CASSLYRGGTDTQYF

length: 15
J: TRBJ1-2
V: TRBV29-1
CDR3: CSVEDLGQGARGYTF

length: 13
J: TRBJ2-7
V: TRBV7-9
CDR3: CASSLVGGYEQYF

length: 16
J: TRBJ2-1
V: TRBV7-8
CDR3: CASSFRWLADNNEQFF

length: 11
J: TRBJ2-3
V: TRBV5-1
CDR3: CASSDADTQYF

length: 14
J: TRBJ2-3
V: TRBV10-2
CDR3: CASSIAGATDTQYF

length: 18
J: TRBJ2-7
V: TRBV4-3
CDR3: CASSQGEGPGGGTYEQYF

length: 15
J: TRBJ1-1
V: TRBV4-3
CDR3: CASSQDFRENTEAFF

length: 14
J: TRBJ1-1
V: TRBV6-6
CDR3: CASSKQGGNTEAFF

length: 18
J: TRBJ2-4
V: TRBV7-9
CDR3: CASSIDLGGELAKNIQYF

length: 15
J: TRBJ2-1
V: TRBV7-3
CDR3: CASSLGLAGYNEQFF

length: 13
J: TRBJ1-2
V: TRBV6-5
CDR3: CASRPDSNYGYTF

length: 12
J: TRBJ2-5
V: TRBV29-1
CDR3: CSTRTGGETQYF

length: 15
J: TRBJ2-1
V: TRBV5-1
CDR3: CASSRGGSSYNEQFF

length: 14
J: TRBJ2-5
V: TRBV28
CDR3: CASIPAGGRETQYF

length: 14
J: TRBJ1-1
V: TRBV7-2
CDR3: CASSTRQATTEAFF

length: 13
J: TRBJ1-2
V: TRBV29-1
CDR3: CSVHRGGLGGYTF